These 4 T cell receptor beta chains were all obtained from the same sample, sequenced in a study of cytomegalovirus exposure and HLA in healthy donors. Data came from immunoSEQ multiplex PCR; TCRdb stores just in-frame clones and leaves some out. The sample lists about 330,000 clones, roughly 88% occurring once. What was sequenced was PBMCs. These receptors were collected from a woman aged 18-30 years in good health and CMV-seronegative.

V and J are TRBV29-1 and TRBJ2-7; D ambiguous. V shed 6 bases and J shed 2 bases, with 14 bases lying between them. This CDR3 has 13 amino acids. From germline, CDR1 is SQVTM and CDR2 ANQGSEA. CDR3 region: CSVTAQSTYEQYF. DNA of the CDR3: TGCAGCGTCACCGCCCAAAGCACCTACGAGCAGTACTTC.

The genes are TRBV7-6 and TRBJ2-7; 11 positions agree with TRBD2. The CDR3 totals 17 residues. Germline V CDR1 and CDR2: SGHVS, FNYEAQ. J lost 0 bases, V lost 2 bases, and 6 bases had no gene match. The CDR3 loop reads CASSLLGTSGSSYEQYF. The DNA for the CDR3 is TGTGCCAGCAGCTTACTTGGGACTAGCGGTAGCTCCTACGAGCAGTACTTC.

V is TRBV7-2 and J is TRBJ2-7; 10 positions agree with TRBD1. This CDR3 region has 14 residues. Looked up from germline, CDR1 is SGHTA and CDR2 is FQGNSA. Losses at the gene ends were 6 bases for V and 7 bases for J; bases not matched to a gene: 9. This CDR3 reads CASSKDRGTGEQYF. The CDR3 nucleotides read TGTGCCAGCAGTAAGGACAGGGGGACGGGTGAGCAGTACTTC.

This clone came up once. J is TRBJ2-1 and V is TRBV27; a possible D gene is TRBD2 (5 bases). Trimming stripped 8 bases from V and 9 bases from J, with 17 bases between. Per the germline V gene, CDR1 is MNHEY and CDR2 is SMNVEV (reference sequence). The CDR3 sequence is 13 residues long. The CDR3 sequence is CASAITWAGEQFF. The CDR3 DNA is TGTGCCAGCGCTATAACTTGGGCGGGTGAGCAGTTCTTC.